The next 28 T cell receptor beta chains were all read from a single sample in a study of blood T cell repertoires in COVID-19. Method: immunoSEQ multiplex PCR; TCRdb's copy keeps in-frame clones and lacks some. The sample includes 300,000 or so clones, 75% to 95% seen only once; the top ten take around 1.1%. The sequenced material came from PBMCs or T cells enriched from blood (not recorded which). These receptor sequences come from a woman in her 30s who had recovered from COVID-19.

This chain links TRBV30 with TRBJ1-1, with unresolved D. This CDR3 spans 13 amino acids. V lost 4 bases to trimming and J lost 1 base, with 10 bases between them. Germline V gives CDR1 GTSNPN, CDR2 SVGIG (reference sequence). Here the CDR3 reads CAWILETNTEAFF. The CDR3 nucleotides read TGTGCCTGGATATTGGAGACGAACACTGAAGCTTTCTTT.

The rearrangement uses TRBV3-1 (or the pseudogene TRBV3-2) and TRBJ2-1; a possible D gene is TRBD2 (6 bases). The V end lost 0 bases, the J end lost 4 bases, and 10 bases lay between the germline ends. This CDR3 comprises 15 residues. Germline CDR1 is LGHDT and CDR2 is YNNKEL (reference sequence). CDR3 loop: CASSQEGRGYNEQFF. DNA for the CDR3: TGTGCCAGCAGCCAAGAGGGGCGGGGATACAATGAGCAGTTCTTC.

V and J are TRBV3-1 (or the pseudogene TRBV3-2) and TRBJ2-1; 9 bases match TRBD2. The CDR3 runs to 18 residues. Germline assignment: CDR1 LGHDT and CDR2 YNNKEL (reference sequence). The V gene end was trimmed by 2 bases and the J gene end by 3 bases; junction bases not matched to a gene: 11. In nucleotides, the CDR3 is TGTGCCAGCAGCCAATCTCCTGGGGCGGGAGGGCGCTACAATGAGCAGTTCTTC. Translating it yields CASSQSPGAGGRYNEQFF.

This chain joins TRBV9 and TRBJ2-3; 8 bases line up with TRBD2. The CDR3 is 15 residues long. Germline CDR1 and CDR2: SGDLS and YYNGEE. The J segment lost 4 bases and the V segment lost 3 bases, leaving 7 bases of the junction unmatched. This CDR3 is CASSDSGTKADTQYF. The CDR3 DNA reads TGTGCCAGCAGCGATAGCGGGACCAAGGCAGATACGCAGTATTTT.

The chain carries TRBV27 and TRBJ2-1, with a possible D match to TRBD1 (5 bases). Trimming stripped 1 base from V and 6 bases from J, with 7 bases between. Germline V gives CDR1 MNHEY, CDR2 SMNVEV (reference sequence). The CDR3 sequence is 13 residues long. The CDR3 region is CASSLFGANEQFF. For the CDR3, the DNA is TGTGCCAGCAGTTTATTTGGGGCCAATGAGCAGTTCTTC.

The sample holds one count of this clone. The gene calls are TRBV6-5 and TRBJ2-1, with 12 bases lining up with TRBD2. V was clipped by 0 bases and J by 8 bases; unmatched bases: 5. This CDR3 has 16 amino acids. In germline, CDR1 is MNHEY, CDR2 SVGAGI. The CDR3 nucleotides read TGTGCCAGCAGTTACTCGATCACTAGCGGGAGGCATGAGCAGTTCTTC. Its translation: CASSYSITSGRHEQFF.

This chain uses TRBV5-1 with TRBJ2-1; TRBD1 matches at 8 bases. Trimming at V came to 4 bases and at J to 6 bases, leaving 9 bases not matched to a gene. CDR3 length: 15 amino acids. Germline V lookup: CDR1 SGHRS, CDR2 YFSETQ. The CDR3 bases are TGCGCCAGCAGCGACCAGGACAGGGTAGGCAATGAGCAGTTCTTC. It is translated as CASSDQDRVGNEQFF.

The rearrangement links TRBV7-2 to TRBJ2-1; D call uncertain. Trimming removed 1 base at V and 9 bases at J, with 13 bases between. The CDR3 has 14 residues. Per the germline V gene, CDR1 is SGHTA and CDR2 is FQGNSA. The CDR3 protein is CASSLDHYLGEQFF. The CDR3 DNA reads as TGTGCCAGCAGCTTAGATCATTACCTCGGTGAGCAGTTCTTC.

This chain connects TRBV28 to TRBJ2-1; 8 bases match TRBD1. After removal of 6 bases from V and 7 bases from J, the junction contained 11 bases not matched to a gene. The CDR3 runs to 15 residues. Germline CDR1 reads MDHEN; CDR2 reads SYDVKM. CDR3 sequence (DNA): TGTGCCAGCAGGTCGAATGGACAGGGTGGTAATGAGCAGTTCTTC. Amino acid sequence: CASRSNGQGGNEQFF.

This rearrangement joins TRBV3-1 (or the pseudogene TRBV3-2) to TRBJ2-3, with 13 bases identical to TRBD2. With 4 bases clipped from V and 0 bases from J, the junction kept 10 bases outside the gene matches. The CDR3 extends over 19 amino acids. Germline V CDR1 and CDR2: LGHDT, YNNKEL (reference sequence). CDR3 sequence reads: CASSPRTSGRERSTDTQYF. The CDR3 DNA is TGTGCCAGCAGCCCGAGAACTAGCGGGAGGGAAAGGAGCACAGATACGCAGTATTTT.

This clone has only one observation. The chain combines TRBV28 with TRBJ2-4; 8 bases agree with TRBD1. CDR3 size: 15 residues. Trimming removed 4 bases from V and 8 bases from J; junction bases left unmatched: 10. The V gene's germline CDR1 is MDHEN and CDR2 SYDVKM. CDR3 region: CASSSPTGGVDIQYF. In DNA, the CDR3 is TGTGCCAGCAGTTCACCCACAGGGGGAGTGGACATTCAGTACTTC.

The chain employs TRBV5-1 and TRBJ2-7; 7 bases agree with TRBD2. V lost 5 bases and J lost 1; bases outside the gene matches: 12. This CDR3 has 16 amino acids. Germline CDR1 and CDR2: SGHRS and YFSETQ. Here the CDR3 reads CASRLDLSGLSYEQYF. The CDR3 DNA reads TGCGCCAGCAGACTTGACCTTAGCGGGCTTTCCTACGAGCAGTACTTC.

This clone was recorded once. The rearrangement joins TRBV4-3 to TRBJ1-2, with 9 positions matching TRBD1. Trimming took 1 base from V and 8 from J; bases not matched to a gene: 11. Germline V lookup: CDR1 LGHNA, CDR2 YSLEER. The CDR3 contains 16 residues. DNA of the CDR3: TGCGCCAGCAGCCAAGCCACAGGGGGCTCAGGTAGAGGCTACACCTTC. Protein sequence: CASSQATGGSGRGYTF.

The chain joins TRBV7-2 to TRBJ1-3, with 8 bases matching TRBD1. This CDR3 has 15 amino acids. The trim removed 3 bases at V and 4 bases at J, leaving 5 bases unmatched. CDR1 SGHTA and CDR2 FQGNSA come from the germline V gene. CDR3 DNA: TGTGCCAGCAGCTTTTGGACAGGGCACGGAAACACCATATATTTT. It codes for CASSFWTGHGNTIYF.

The genes are TRBV6-5 and TRBJ1-2; 7 nucleotides agree with TRBD1. Germline-derived CDR1 and CDR2 are MNHEY and SVGAGI. V trimming: 5 bases; J trimming: 4 bases; junction bases outside the gene matches: 4. There are 13 residues in the CDR3. CDR3 bases: TGTGCCAGCAGTACCGGGACAGTCTATGGCTACACCTTC. Amino acids: CASSTGTVYGYTF.

The rearrangement joins TRBV7-9 to TRBJ2-1; 10 bases map to TRBD2. CDR3 size: 12 residues. V lost 6 bases and J lost 15; bases outside the gene matches: 8. Per germline, CDR1 SEHNR and CDR2 FQNEAQ (reference sequence). CDR3 DNA: TGTGCCAGCAGAGATGGACTAGCGGAAGCGTTCTTC. Amino acids: CASRDGLAEAFF.

V gene TRBV19 combines with J gene TRBJ2-2, with 11 bases fitting TRBD1. CDR1 is LNHDA, CDR2 SQIVND, per germline (reference sequence). The CDR3 spans 15 residues. Germline trimming cut 7 bases from V and 5 bases from J; bases unmatched to any gene: 6. The CDR3 DNA follows: TGTGCCAGTATTGGACAGGGGGCGAGGACCGGGGAGCTGTTTTTT. Its protein is CASIGQGARTGELFF.

This chain links TRBV6-1 with TRBJ2-7, with a possible D match to TRBD2 (5 bases). V lost 0 bases to trimming and J lost 2 bases, with 17 bases between them. The CDR3 consists of 17 residues. Germline lookup yields CDR1 MNHNS and CDR2 SASEGT. The CDR3 region has the DNA TGTGCCAGCAGTGAAGCGCGCTCCAGTCATAGCGCCTACGAGCAGTACTTC. This sequence encodes CASSEARSSHSAYEQYF.

V is TRBV28 and J is TRBJ1-4; the match to TRBD1 covers 8 bases. This CDR3 is 15 amino acids long. The ends lost 2 bases at V and 7 bases at J; junction bases unmatched: 6. The V gene's germline CDR1 is MDHEN and CDR2 SYDVKM. The CDR3 DNA reads as TGTGCCAGCAGTTTAGCCAGGGGGCGCGGTGAAAAACTGTTTTTT. This gives the protein CASSLARGRGEKLFF.

The rearrangement links TRBV14 to TRBJ2-2, with TRBD1 matching over 7 bases. V was clipped by 6 bases and J by 0 bases; unmatched bases: 1. The germline gives CDR1 SGHDN, CDR2 FVKESK. The CDR3 runs to 14 residues. The CDR3, as DNA: TGTGCCAGCAGAGACAGGGCGAACACCGGGGAGCTGTTTTTT. Protein product: CASRDRANTGELFF.

This clone was picked up a small number of times. This chain connects TRBV11-3 to TRBJ2-1; TRBD2 matches 12 bases. The length of the CDR3 is 14 residues. Per germline, CDR1 SGHNT and CDR2 YENEEA. V lost 5 bases to trimming and J lost 9 bases; unmatched junction nucleotides: 5. The CDR3 here is CASSPSGRAAEQFF. As DNA, the CDR3 is TGTGCCAGCAGCCCTAGCGGGAGGGCGGCTGAGCAGTTCTTC.

This clone was seen a single time. The chain combines TRBV2 with TRBJ2-2; possible D gene TRBD1, 5 bases. Germline V gene lookup returns CDR1 SNHLY and CDR2 FYNNEI. This CDR3 is 12 amino acids long. V lost 7 bases to trimming and J lost 7 bases, with 10 bases between them. The CDR3 sequence is CASKDISGELFF. CDR3 DNA: TGTGCCAGCAAGGACATCAGCGGGGAGCTGTTTTTT.

This sequence joins TRBV5-1 and TRBJ1-6; tentatively, D is TRBD1 (5 bases). The CDR3 is 16 amino acids. The germline V gene encodes CDR1 SGHRS and CDR2 YFSETQ. The V and J ends lost 0 bases and 2 bases respectively, with 9 bases between them. Written as DNA, the CDR3 is TGCGCCAGCAGCTTGGGTGGGGCCGCCTATAATTCACCCCTCCACTTT. Its translation: CASSLGGAAYNSPLHF.

The V call is TRBV28, the J call TRBJ2-5, with 8 bases lining up with TRBD1. CDR1 and CDR2 (germline): MDHEN, SYDVKM. The CDR3 loop spans 15 amino acids. V lost 1 base to trimming and J lost 5 bases; unmatched junction nucleotides: 6. CDR3: CASSLSAGGEETQYF. CDR3 sequence (DNA): TGTGCCAGCAGTTTATCGGCAGGGGGCGAGGAGACCCAGTACTTC.

V is TRBV9 and J is TRBJ2-3; the D is unclear. This CDR3 is 13 amino acids long. Germline V lookup: CDR1 SGDLS, CDR2 YYNGEE. V was clipped by 7 bases and J by 9 bases, with 18 bases between them. CDR3 DNA: TGTGCCAGCGAAGAGTTGGTCAGCGCGACGCAGTATTTT. Encoded protein: CASEELVSATQYF.

J is TRBJ1-2 and V is TRBV28, with D possibly TRBD1 on 5 matching bases. Trimming took 10 bases from V and 4 from J, leaving 28 bases between them. The CDR3 contains 17 residues. Germline V lookup: CDR1 MDHEN, CDR2 SYDVKM. CDR3 region: CAISLRLRGSGVYGYTF. CDR3 in DNA: TGTGCCATCAGCCTGAGGTTGAGGGGTTCGGGGGTCTATGGCTACACCTTC.

V and J are TRBV3-1 (or the pseudogene TRBV3-2) and TRBJ2-3; 7 positions match TRBD2. With V trimmed by 2 bases and J by 5 bases, 13 bases remained unmatched. Germline-derived CDR1 and CDR2 are LGHDT and YNNKEL (reference sequence). This CDR3 is built from 17 residues. The CDR3 reads CASSQSPSGTPGDTQYF. The DNA of the CDR3 is TGTGCCAGCAGCCAATCGCCTAGCGGAACCCCGGGAGATACGCAGTATTTT.

The V gene is TRBV7-9, the J gene TRBJ1-1, with TRBD1 as a possible D gene (5 bases). Germline CDR1 and CDR2: SEHNR and FQNEAQ (reference sequence). Trimming left V 5 bases short and J 0 bases short, with 13 bases between. The CDR3 contains 15 residues. This CDR3 is CASSPTHRLNTEAFF. The CDR3 DNA sequence: TGTGCCAGCAGCCCCACACACAGGTTGAACACTGAAGCTTTCTTT. The full variable domain, rest sourced from reference TRBV7-9 and TRBJ1-1, is DTGVSQNPRHKITKRGQNVTFRCDPISEHNRLYWYRQTLGQGPEFLTYFQNEAQLEKSRLLSDRFSAERPKGSFSTLEIQRTEQGDSAMYLCASSPTHRLNTEAFFGQGTRLTVV.